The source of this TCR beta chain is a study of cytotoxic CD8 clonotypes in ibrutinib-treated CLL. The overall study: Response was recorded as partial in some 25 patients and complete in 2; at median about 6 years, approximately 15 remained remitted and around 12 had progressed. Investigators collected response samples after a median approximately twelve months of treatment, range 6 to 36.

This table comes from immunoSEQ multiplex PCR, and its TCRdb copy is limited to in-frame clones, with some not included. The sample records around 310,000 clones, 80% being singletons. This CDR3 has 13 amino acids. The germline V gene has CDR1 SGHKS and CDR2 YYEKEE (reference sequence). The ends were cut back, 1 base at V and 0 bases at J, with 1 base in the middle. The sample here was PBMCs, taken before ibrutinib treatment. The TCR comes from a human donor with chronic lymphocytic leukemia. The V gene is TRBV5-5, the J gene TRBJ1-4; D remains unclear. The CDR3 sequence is CASSLTTNEKLFF. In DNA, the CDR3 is TGTGCCAGCAGCTTGACAACTAATGAAAAACTGTTTTTT.